What follows is one TCR beta chain and its context. The record originates from a study of blood T cell repertoires in COVID-19. Repertoires were generated with immunoSEQ multiplex PCR, while TCRdb's copy carries only in-frame clones and drops some. The sample has 330,000 or so clones; roughly 90% are singletons. This CDR3 contains 13 residues. Trimming pared 8 bases from V and 2 bases from J, leaving 10 bases between. The V gene's germline CDR1 is SNHLY and CDR2 FYNNEI. The receptor was isolated from a woman aged 55-75 years with COVID-19, enrolled during active disease. The source material was peripheral blood. The gene calls are TRBV2 and TRBJ2-4; perhaps TRBD1 as D (5 bases). CDR3 amino acids: CASGQGPKNIQYF. Here the CDR3 DNA reads TGTGCCAGCGGCCAGGGCCCCAAAAACATTCAGTACTTC.